The source of this T cell receptor (beta chain) is a study of T cells in narcolepsy. V dropped 0 bases and J dropped 6 bases, with 13 bases sitting between them. This CDR3 comprises 15 residues. The germline CDR1 and CDR2 sequences are SGDLS and YYNGEE. Measured with immunoSEQ multiplex PCR; TCRdb has only the in-frame clones, and not every one. The data hold approximately 30,000 clones, with approximately 80% observed a single time. The TCR originated in a human donor in good health. Sequenced input: memory (CD45RA-) CD4+ T cells from blood. The chain links TRBV9 to TRBJ2-1; D is possibly TRBD2 (5 bases). The CDR3 loop reads CASSVEGHRGNEQFF. The CDR3 DNA sequence: TGTGCCAGCAGCGTAGAGGGCCATCGGGGCAATGAGCAGTTCTTC.